The present entry profiles one T cell receptor (beta chain) with its context. The antigen is not known. This sample was included in a study of cytomegalovirus exposure and HLA in healthy donors. General study points: The classifier reportedly diagnosed cytomegalovirus status with high specificity and sensitivity. TCR beta sequences reportedly predicted most subjects' HLA-A and HLA-B alleles accurately. In a later analysis, compared with equally common non-associated chains, HLA-associated beta chains were more expanded.

The CDR3 has 15 residues. V lost 11 bases to trimming and J lost 2 bases; unmatched junction nucleotides: 12. Vbeta (60) and Jbeta (13) primers were used in the PCR. As handled by the study authors: Approximately 11 million shared chains were among approximately 80 million unique TCR beta chains counted in a later analysis. The assay was immunoSEQ multiplex PCR, and TCRdb's table has in-frame clones only and misses some. V, J and clone size reflect that table, while D and trimming were determined from the DNA. The data show 150,000 to 200,000 clones, around 73% seen once. The material sequenced was PBMCs. This TCR came from a male donor in good health and CMV-seronegative. The chain carries TRBV23-1 and TRBJ2-3, with TRBD1 identical over 8 bases. TRBV23-1 has ORF status, its function being uncertain. In DNA form, the CDR3 reads TGCGCCCCGGCAGCACAGGGGGACAACACAGATACGCAGTATTTT. Residues: CAPAAQGDNTDTQYF.